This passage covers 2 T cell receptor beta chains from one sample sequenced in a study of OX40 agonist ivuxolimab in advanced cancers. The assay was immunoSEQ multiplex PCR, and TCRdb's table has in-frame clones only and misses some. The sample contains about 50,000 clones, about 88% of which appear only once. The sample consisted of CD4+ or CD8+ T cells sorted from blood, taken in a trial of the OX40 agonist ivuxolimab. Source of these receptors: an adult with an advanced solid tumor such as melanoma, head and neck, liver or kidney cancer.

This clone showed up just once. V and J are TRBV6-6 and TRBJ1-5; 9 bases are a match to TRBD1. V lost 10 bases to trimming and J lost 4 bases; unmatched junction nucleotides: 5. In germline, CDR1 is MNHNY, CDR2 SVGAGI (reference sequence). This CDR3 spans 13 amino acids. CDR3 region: CATRDRVNQPQHF. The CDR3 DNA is TGTGCCACCCGGGACAGGGTGAATCAGCCCCAGCATTTT.

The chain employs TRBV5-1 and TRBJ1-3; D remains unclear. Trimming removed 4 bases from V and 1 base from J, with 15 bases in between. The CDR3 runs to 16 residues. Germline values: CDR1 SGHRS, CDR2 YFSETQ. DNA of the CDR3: TGCGCCAGCAGCCGCTTGGAGAACCCTTCTGGAAACACCATATATTTT. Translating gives CASSRLENPSGNTIYF.